The entry below gives a single T cell receptor beta chain sequence along with its context. The sample is drawn from a study of control samples from healthy donors and cancer patients. With V trimmed by 4 bases and J by 3 bases, 5 bases remained unmatched. Germline lookup yields CDR1 SGDLS and CDR2 YYNGEE. This CDR3 is built from 14 residues. Measured with immunoSEQ multiplex PCR; TCRdb has only the in-frame clones, and not every one. The repertoire includes tens of thousands of clones, about 80% of them detected once, and over 9% sits in the top ten. Sequencing input: blood. The rearrangement joins TRBV9 to TRBJ2-7; TRBD2 matches 9 bases. This TCR derives from a man in his 70s in good health. CDR3 sequence: CASSSSGEGYEQYF. As DNA, the CDR3 is TGTGCCAGCAGCTCTAGCGGGGAGGGCTACGAGCAGTACTTC.